These 18 T cell receptor beta chains share one sample of origin, sequenced in a study of beta chain features in type 1 diabetes. The study reverse transcribed the entire isolated RNA, so it sequenced expressed TCRB transcripts. Generated by immunoSEQ multiplex PCR, the TCRdb table keeps only in-frame clones and is missing some. The sample contains 300,000 to 400,000 clones, around 10% of which appear only once. Which antigens these TCRs recognize remains unknown. Broader study findings: Moderate yet significant TCRB CDR3 shortening was seen in Type 1 diabetes patients in all four CD4+ subsets.

The source material was central memory CD4+ T cells from blood. These receptors all stem from a man aged 25-45 years with type 1 diabetes.

The V and J genes are TRBV27 and TRBJ2-7; D is unresolved. The CDR3 runs to 12 residues. The ends were cut back, 2 bases at V and 4 bases at J, with 6 bases in the middle. Germline CDR1 and CDR2: MNHEY and SMNVEV (reference sequence). This CDR3 reads CASSLGGYEQYF. The CDR3 nucleotides are TGTGCCAGCAGTTTAGGCGGATACGAGCAGTACTTC.

The CDR3 DNA is TGTGCCAGCAGCGATATGGCGGTGGATACGCAGTATTTT. Translating gives CASSDMAVDTQYF. The rearrangement uses TRBV6-6 and TRBJ2-3; no clear D gene. V was shortened by 6 bases and J by 6 bases, with 13 bases between the two germline ends. CDR1 and CDR2 (germline): MNHNY, SVGAGI (reference sequence). The CDR3 has 13 amino acids.

On this clone itself: The junction and the germline gene differ at one end; a read error may be behind it. The identical CDR3 is also encoded by other nucleotide sequences in the sample. The CDR3 region has the DNA TGTGCCAGCAGCTTGGACCCAGGGAAGCAGTTCTTC. It specifies CASSLDPGKQFF. The chain carries TRBV5-1 and TRBJ2-1, with a tentative D call TRBD1 (5 bases). This CDR3 spans 12 amino acids. Germline CDR1 is SGHRS and CDR2 is YFSETQ.

The table lists this clone with a few counts. V and J are TRBV4-2 and TRBJ2-7; D is unclear. In germline, CDR1 is LGHNA, CDR2 YNFKEQ. There are 14 residues in the CDR3. The germline V and J ends were trimmed by 1 base and 2 bases, with 9 bases remaining between them. The CDR3 DNA sequence: TGTGCCAGCAGCCAAGGGGTGGGGACCTACGAGCAGTACTTC. Amino acids: CASSQGVGTYEQYF.

Many counts were recorded for this clone. V and J are TRBV5-4 and TRBJ1-3; D perhaps matches TRBD1 (5 bases). Germline V gene data show CDR1 as SGHNT and CDR2 as YYREEE (reference sequence). Trimming stripped 4 bases from V and 1 base from J, with 6 bases between. This CDR3 is built from 13 residues. Here the CDR3 reads CASSRQSGNTIYF. The CDR3 nucleotides read TGTGCCAGCAGCCGACAGTCTGGAAACACCATATATTTT.

There are a few counts of this clone. The chain recombines TRBV7-6 with TRBJ2-3; possibly TRBD2 for D (5 bases). Germline lookup yields CDR1 SGHVS and CDR2 FNYEAQ. V was pared by 5 bases and J by 1 base, with 13 bases between. The CDR3 is made up of 15 amino acids. The CDR3 nucleotides read TGTGCCAGCAGCGCCCAGGTGGAGGGCACAGATACGCAGTATTTT. This gives the protein CASSAQVEGTDTQYF.

The rearrangement uses TRBV5-1 and TRBJ2-3; 8 bases fit TRBD2. CDR1 is SGHRS and CDR2 is YFSETQ in the germline V gene. The trim removed 7 bases at V and 6 bases at J, leaving 13 bases unmatched. This CDR3 is 15 amino acids long. The CDR3 sequence is CASGSQPTSVDTQYF. CDR3 DNA sequence: TGCGCCAGCGGATCCCAGCCGACTAGCGTTGATACGCAGTATTTT.

The sample holds a few counts of this clone. The chain uses TRBV7-8 and TRBJ2-6; D not certain. The ends were cut back, 6 bases at V and 8 bases at J, with 11 bases in the middle. Looked up from germline, CDR1 is SGHVS and CDR2 is FQNEAQ. The CDR3 is 13 residues long. CDR3 sequence: CASRGLGSNVLTF. In DNA form, the CDR3 reads TGTGCCAGCAGAGGTTTGGGATCCAACGTCCTGACTTTC.

This clone was detected a few times. The chain carries TRBV7-9 and TRBJ1-2; D might be TRBD1 (5 bases). The CDR3 totals 16 residues. Germline CDR1 SEHNR, CDR2 FQNEAQ (reference sequence). Trimming took 5 bases from V and 8 from J, leaving 24 bases between them. CDR3 residues: CASSPGQQENEWGYTF. CDR3 sequence (DNA): TGTGCCAGCAGCCCGGGTCAACAGGAGAACGAGTGGGGCTACACCTTC.

The chain carries TRBV18 and TRBJ2-1; TRBD2 might be the D (6 bases). V dropped 2 bases and J dropped 6 bases, with 11 bases sitting between them. Germline V gene lookup returns CDR1 KGHSH and CDR2 LQKENI. The CDR3 extends over 14 amino acids. CDR3 protein: CASSPLQEGNEQFF. In DNA form, the CDR3 reads TGTGCCAGCTCACCATTACAGGAGGGCAATGAGCAGTTCTTC. Filled out from reference TRBV18 and TRBJ2-1, the complete variable domain reads NAGVMQNPRHLVRRRGQEARLRCSPMKGHSHVYWYRQLPEEGLKFMVYLQKENIIDESGMPKERFSAEFPKEGPSILRIQQVVRGDSAAYFCASSPLQEGNEQFFGPGTRLTVL.

This clone was seen a few times. Other DNA sequences from this sample encode an identical CDR3 as well. The chain joins TRBV7-9 to TRBJ1-2; no definite D call. The CDR3 extends over 13 amino acids. The V end lost 0 bases, the J end lost 8 bases, and 10 bases lay between the germline ends. Germline V gene lookup returns CDR1 SEHNR and CDR2 FQNEAQ (reference sequence). Written as DNA, the CDR3 is TGTGCCAGCAGCTTAGCCAGACTGGGCGGCTACACCTTC. As protein: CASSLARLGGYTF.

This clone appeared a few times. This chain uses TRBV19 with TRBJ1-1; tentative D call: TRBD1 (6 bases). Germline-derived CDR1 and CDR2 are LNHDA and SQIVND (reference sequence). The V gene lost 9 bases and the J gene lost 6 bases, with 26 bases spanning the gap. This CDR3 is 16 amino acids long. The CDR3 region has the DNA TGTGCCAGCACCATTTACACAGGGATGGGGAGTGCTGAAGCTTTCTTT. As protein: CASTIYTGMGSAEAFF.

V is TRBV13 and J is TRBJ2-5; 9 nucleotides align to TRBD2. CDR3 length: 16 amino acids. Germline V gives CDR1 PRHDT, CDR2 FYEKMQ (reference sequence). Trimming removed 1 base from V and 4 bases from J; junction bases left unmatched: 7. CDR3 DNA sequence: TGTGCCAGCAGCTTAGTCCGCAGGCGGGAGGGAGAGACCCAGTACTTC. Its translation is CASSLVRRREGETQYF.

The chain is built from TRBV4-2 and TRBJ2-7; D remains unclear. Trimming took 0 bases from V and 2 from J, leaving 5 bases between them. The CDR3 consists of 13 residues. In germline, CDR1 is LGHNA, CDR2 YNFKEQ. The CDR3 spells CASSQDWTYEQYF. DNA of the CDR3: TGTGCCAGCAGCCAAGATTGGACCTACGAGCAGTACTTC.

This clone was counted ten times or more. The chain recombines TRBV6-5 with TRBJ1-1; no definite D call. Germline V gives CDR1 MNHEY, CDR2 SVGAGI. This CDR3 is built from 12 residues. The V end lost 6 bases, the J end lost 1 base, and 6 bases lay between the germline ends. The DNA of the CDR3 is TGTGCCAGCAGCCGGACGAACACTGAAGCTTTCTTT. As protein: CASSRTNTEAFF.

The rearrangement joins TRBV5-1 to TRBJ2-1; D perhaps matches TRBD2 (6 bases). Germline CDR1 and CDR2: SGHRS and YFSETQ. Trimming took 5 bases from V and 6 from J, leaving 12 bases between them. The CDR3 loop spans 13 amino acids. The CDR3 region has the DNA TGCGCCAGCAGTTCGACTAGTGGCAATGAGCAGTTCTTC. Amino acid sequence: CASSSTSGNEQFF.

CDR3 sequence (DNA): TGCACCGTTAAGGGGGAAGAGACCCAGTACTTC. Its translation: CTVKGEETQYF. The J gene is TRBJ2-5, the V gene TRBV1; the table's D call, TRBD1, has no DNA check behind it. TRBV1 represents a pseudogene. This CDR3 contains 11 residues.

The chain combines TRBV5-1 with TRBJ2-7; 11 nucleotides match TRBD2. From germline, CDR1 is SGHRS and CDR2 YFSETQ. CDR3 size: 14 residues. J was trimmed by 7 bases and V by 5 bases; bases with no gene match: 8. The CDR3: CASSLTSGSGEQYF. The CDR3 DNA follows: TGCGCCAGCAGTCTTACTAGCGGGAGCGGGGAGCAGTACTTC.